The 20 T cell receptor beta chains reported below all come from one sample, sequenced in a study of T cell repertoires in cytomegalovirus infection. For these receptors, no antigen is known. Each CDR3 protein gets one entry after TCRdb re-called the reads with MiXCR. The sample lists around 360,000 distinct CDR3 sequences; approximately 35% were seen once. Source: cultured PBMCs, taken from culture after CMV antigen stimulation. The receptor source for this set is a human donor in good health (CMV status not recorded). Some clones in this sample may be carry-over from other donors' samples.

CDR3 sequence: CASSLTGGLAGNEQFF. The CDR3, as DNA: TGTGCCAGCAGCTTAACCGGGGGACTAGCGGGAAATGAGCAGTTCTTC. V and J are TRBV7-2 and TRBJ2-1; 13 bases align to TRBD2. CDR3 length: 16 residues. Germline lookup yields CDR1 SGHTA and CDR2 FQGNSA. V was pared by 2 bases and J by 7 bases, with 5 bases of the junction left unmatched.

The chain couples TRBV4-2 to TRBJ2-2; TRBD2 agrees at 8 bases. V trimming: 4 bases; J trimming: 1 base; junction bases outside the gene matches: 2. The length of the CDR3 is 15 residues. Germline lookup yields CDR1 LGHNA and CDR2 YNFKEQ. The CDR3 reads CASSPTSGNTGELFF. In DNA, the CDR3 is TGTGCCAGCAGCCCTACTAGCGGGAACACCGGGGAGCTGTTTTTT.

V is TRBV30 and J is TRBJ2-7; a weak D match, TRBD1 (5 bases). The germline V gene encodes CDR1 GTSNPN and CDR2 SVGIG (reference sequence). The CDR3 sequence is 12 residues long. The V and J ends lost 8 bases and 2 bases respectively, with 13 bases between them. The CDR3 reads CATGQGTYEQYF. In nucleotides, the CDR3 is TGTGCCACTGGGCAGGGTACCTACGAGCAGTACTTC.

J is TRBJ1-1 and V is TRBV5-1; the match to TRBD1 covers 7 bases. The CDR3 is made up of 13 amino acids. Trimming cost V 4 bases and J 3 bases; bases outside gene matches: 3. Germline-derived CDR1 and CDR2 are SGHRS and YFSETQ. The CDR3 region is CASSPGQDTEAFF. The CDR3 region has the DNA TGCGCCAGCAGCCCTGGACAGGACACTGAAGCTTTCTTT.

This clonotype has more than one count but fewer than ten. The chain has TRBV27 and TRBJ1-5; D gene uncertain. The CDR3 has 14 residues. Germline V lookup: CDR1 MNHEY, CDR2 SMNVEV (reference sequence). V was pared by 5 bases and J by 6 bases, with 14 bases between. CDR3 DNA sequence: TGTGCCAGCAGTGCGACCCGAACCGGTCAGCCCCAGCATTTT. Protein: CASSATRTGQPQHF.

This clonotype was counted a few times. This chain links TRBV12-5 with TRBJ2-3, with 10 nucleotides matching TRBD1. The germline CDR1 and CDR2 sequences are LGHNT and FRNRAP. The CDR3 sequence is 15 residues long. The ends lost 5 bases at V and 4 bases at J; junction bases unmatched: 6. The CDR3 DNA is TGTGCTAGTGGTCCAGGACAGGGGGTGGCAGATACGCAGTATTTT. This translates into CASGPGQGVADTQYF.

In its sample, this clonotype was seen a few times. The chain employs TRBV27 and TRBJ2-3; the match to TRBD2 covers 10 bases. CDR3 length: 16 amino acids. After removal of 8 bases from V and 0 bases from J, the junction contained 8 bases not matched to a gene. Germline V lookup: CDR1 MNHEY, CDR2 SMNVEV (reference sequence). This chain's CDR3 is CASGRLAGPSTDTQYF. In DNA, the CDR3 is TGTGCCAGCGGGAGACTAGCGGGCCCTAGCACAGATACGCAGTATTTT.

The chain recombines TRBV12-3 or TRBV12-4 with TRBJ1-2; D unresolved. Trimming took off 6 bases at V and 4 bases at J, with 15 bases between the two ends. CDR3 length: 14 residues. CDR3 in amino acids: CASSPRSAAYGYTF. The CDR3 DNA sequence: TGTGCCAGCAGCCCTCGGTCGGCAGCCTATGGCTACACCTTC.

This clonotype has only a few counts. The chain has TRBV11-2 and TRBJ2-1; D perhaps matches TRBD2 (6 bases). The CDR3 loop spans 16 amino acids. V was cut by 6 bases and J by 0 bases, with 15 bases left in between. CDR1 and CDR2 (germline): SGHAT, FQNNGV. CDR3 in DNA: TGTGCCAGCAGGGACTATGGAGGCAGCTCCTACAATGAGCAGTTCTTC. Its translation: CASRDYGGSSYNEQFF.

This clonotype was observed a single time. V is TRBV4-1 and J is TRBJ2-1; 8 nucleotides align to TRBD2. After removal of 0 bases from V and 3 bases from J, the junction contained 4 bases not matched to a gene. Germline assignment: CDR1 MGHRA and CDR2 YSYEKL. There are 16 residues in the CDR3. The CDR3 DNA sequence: TGCGCCAGCAGCCAAGATTCTAGCGGGTACTACAATGAGCAGTTCTTC. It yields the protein CASSQDSSGYYNEQFF.

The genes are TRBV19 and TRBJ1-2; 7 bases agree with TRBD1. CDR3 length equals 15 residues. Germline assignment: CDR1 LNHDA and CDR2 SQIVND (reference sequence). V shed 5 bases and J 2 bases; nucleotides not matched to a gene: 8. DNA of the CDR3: TGTGCCAGTAGTTTATCCAGGGGGGGGAACTATGGCTACACCTTC. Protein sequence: CASSLSRGGNYGYTF.

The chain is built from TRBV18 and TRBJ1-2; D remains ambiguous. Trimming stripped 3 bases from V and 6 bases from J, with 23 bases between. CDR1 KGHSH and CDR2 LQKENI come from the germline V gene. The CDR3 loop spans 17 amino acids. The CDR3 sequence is CASSPQVQGPLVDGYTF. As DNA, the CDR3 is TGTGCCAGCTCACCCCAAGTACAAGGACCCCTTGTTGATGGCTACACCTTC.

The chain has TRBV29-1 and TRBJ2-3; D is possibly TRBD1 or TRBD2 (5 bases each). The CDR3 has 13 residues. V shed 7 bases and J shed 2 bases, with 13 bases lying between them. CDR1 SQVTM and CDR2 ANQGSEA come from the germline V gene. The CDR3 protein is CSARDQNTDTQYF. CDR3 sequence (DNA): TGCAGCGCACGGGACCAAAACACAGATACGCAGTATTTT.

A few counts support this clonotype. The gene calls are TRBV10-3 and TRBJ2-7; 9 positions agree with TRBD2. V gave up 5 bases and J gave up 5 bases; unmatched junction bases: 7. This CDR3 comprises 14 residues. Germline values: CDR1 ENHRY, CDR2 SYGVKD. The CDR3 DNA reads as TGTGCCATCAGTTCGCCGGGACTAGCTAACGAGCAGTACGTC. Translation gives CAISSPGLANEQYV.

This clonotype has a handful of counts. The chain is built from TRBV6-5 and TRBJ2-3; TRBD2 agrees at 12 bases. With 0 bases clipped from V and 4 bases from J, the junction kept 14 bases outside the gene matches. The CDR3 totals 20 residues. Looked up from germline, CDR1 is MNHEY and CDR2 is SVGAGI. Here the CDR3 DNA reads TGTGCCAGCAGTTACTCACCACTAGCGGGAGGAGATCAAAGGGCAGATACGCAGTATTTT. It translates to CASSYSPLAGGDQRADTQYF.

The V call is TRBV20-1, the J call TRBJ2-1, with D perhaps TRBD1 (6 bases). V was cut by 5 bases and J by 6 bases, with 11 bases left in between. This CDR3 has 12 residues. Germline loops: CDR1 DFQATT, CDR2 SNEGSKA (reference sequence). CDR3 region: CSARRDTNEQFF. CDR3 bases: TGCAGTGCTCGTAGGGACACCAATGAGCAGTTCTTC.

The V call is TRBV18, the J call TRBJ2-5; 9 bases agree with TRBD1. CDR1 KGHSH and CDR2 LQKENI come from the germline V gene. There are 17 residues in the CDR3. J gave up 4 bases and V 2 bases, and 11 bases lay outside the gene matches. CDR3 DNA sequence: TGTGCCAGCTCACCAAAGAACAGGGGGCTTAGGGGAGAGACCCAGTACTTC. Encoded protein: CASSPKNRGLRGETQYF.

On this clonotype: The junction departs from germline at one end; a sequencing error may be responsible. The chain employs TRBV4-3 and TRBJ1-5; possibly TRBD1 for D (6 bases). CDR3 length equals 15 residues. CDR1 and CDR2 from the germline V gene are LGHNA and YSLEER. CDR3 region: CASSQESGADQLQHF. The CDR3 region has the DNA TGCGCCAGCAGCCAAGAATCAGGGGCAGATCAGCTCCAGCATTTT.

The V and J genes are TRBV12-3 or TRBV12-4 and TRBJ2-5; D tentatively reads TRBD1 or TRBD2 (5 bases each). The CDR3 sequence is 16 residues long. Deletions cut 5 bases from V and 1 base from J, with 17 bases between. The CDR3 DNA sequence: TGTGCCAGCAGTCAAACCCATGTGGGACCCCAAGAGACCCAGTACTTC. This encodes CASSQTHVGPQETQYF.

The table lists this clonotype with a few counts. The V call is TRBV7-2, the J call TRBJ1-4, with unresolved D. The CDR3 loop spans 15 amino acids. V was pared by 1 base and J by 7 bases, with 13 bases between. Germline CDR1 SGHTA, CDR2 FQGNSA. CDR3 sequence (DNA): TGTGCCAGCAGCTTAGTGGCAGACCGGGCTGAAAAACTGTTTTTT. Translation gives CASSLVADRAEKLFF. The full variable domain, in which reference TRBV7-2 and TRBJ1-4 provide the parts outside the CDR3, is GAGVSQSPSNKVTEKGKDVELRCDPISGHTALYWYRQSLGQGLEFLIYFQGNSAPDKSGLPSDRFSAERTGGSVSTLTIQRTQQEDSAVYLCASSLVADRAEKLFFGSGTQLSVL.